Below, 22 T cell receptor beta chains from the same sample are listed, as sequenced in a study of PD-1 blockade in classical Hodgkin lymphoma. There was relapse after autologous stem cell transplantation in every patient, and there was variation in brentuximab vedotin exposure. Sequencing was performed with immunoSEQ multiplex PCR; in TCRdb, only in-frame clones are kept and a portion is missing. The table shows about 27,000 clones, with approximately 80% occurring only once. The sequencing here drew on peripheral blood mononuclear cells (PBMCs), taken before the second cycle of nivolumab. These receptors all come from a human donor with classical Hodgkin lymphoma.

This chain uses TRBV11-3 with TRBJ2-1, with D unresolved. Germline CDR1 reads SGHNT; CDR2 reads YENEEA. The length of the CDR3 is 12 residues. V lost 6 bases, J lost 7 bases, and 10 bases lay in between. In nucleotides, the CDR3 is TGTGCCAGCAGAGAAATGGGGAATGAGCAGTTCTTC. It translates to CASREMGNEQFF.

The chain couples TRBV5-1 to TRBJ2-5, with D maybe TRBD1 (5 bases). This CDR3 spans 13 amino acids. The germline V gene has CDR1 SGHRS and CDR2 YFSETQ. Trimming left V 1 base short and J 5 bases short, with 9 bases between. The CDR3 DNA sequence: TGCGCCAGCAGCTTGCAAGGGGTGGAGACCCAGTACTTC. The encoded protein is CASSLQGVETQYF.

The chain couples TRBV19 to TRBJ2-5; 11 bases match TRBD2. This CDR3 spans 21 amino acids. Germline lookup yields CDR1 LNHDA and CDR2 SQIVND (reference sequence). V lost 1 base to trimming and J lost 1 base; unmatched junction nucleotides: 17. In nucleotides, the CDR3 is TGTGCCAGTAGTATAGTCCCGGGGTCGTTCGGTCTAGCGGGGGGCCAAGAGACCCAGTACTTC. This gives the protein CASSIVPGSFGLAGGQETQYF.

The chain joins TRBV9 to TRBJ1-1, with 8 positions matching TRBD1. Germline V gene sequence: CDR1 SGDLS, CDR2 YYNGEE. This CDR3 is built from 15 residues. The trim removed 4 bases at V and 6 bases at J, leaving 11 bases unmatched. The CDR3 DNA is TGTGCCAGCAGCACCACAGGGGGATCCGGTGCTGAAGCTTTCTTT. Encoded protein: CASSTTGGSGAEAFF.

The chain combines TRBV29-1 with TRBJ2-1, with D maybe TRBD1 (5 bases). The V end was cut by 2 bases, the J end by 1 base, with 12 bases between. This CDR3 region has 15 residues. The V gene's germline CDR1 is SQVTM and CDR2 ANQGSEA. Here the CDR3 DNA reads TGCAGCGTTGAAAGGGGTAGGGCGTCCTACAATGAGCAGTTCTTC. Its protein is CSVERGRASYNEQFF.

For the CDR3, the DNA is TGTGCCAGCAGCGTCCGGGGTAGCGGGGGACAAGAGACCCAGTACTTC. Translation gives CASSVRGSGGQETQYF. The chain recombines TRBV9 with TRBJ2-5; 9 nucleotides match TRBD2. The CDR3 covers 16 residues. The germline V gene encodes CDR1 SGDLS and CDR2 YYNGEE. V trimming: 2 bases; J trimming: 2 bases; junction bases outside the gene matches: 7. The whole variable domain, remainder taken from reference TRBV9 and TRBJ2-5, is DSGVTQTPKHLITATGQRVTLRCSPRSGDLSVYWYQQSLDQGLQFLIQYYNGEERAKGNILERFSAQQFPDLHSELNLSSLELGDSALYFCASSVRGSGGQETQYFGPGTRLLVL.

DNA for the CDR3: TGTGCCAGCAGTTACTCTAGTATGCAGGATCGGCCCCAGCATTTT. Its translation: CASSYSSMQDRPQHF. The chain is built from TRBV6-6 and TRBJ1-5, with D unclear. V was trimmed by 0 bases and J by 9 bases, leaving 15 bases between them. Germline V gene data show CDR1 as MNHNY and CDR2 as SVGAGI (reference sequence). CDR3 length equals 15 residues.

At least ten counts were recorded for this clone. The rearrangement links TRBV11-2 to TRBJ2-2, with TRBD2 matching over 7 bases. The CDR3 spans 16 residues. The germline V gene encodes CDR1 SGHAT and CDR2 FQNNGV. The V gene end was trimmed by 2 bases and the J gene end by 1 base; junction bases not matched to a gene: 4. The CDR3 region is CASSLTSGVNTGELFF. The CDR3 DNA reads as TGTGCCAGCAGCTTAACCAGCGGGGTGAACACCGGGGAGCTGTTTTTT. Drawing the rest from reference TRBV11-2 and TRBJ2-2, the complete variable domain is EAGVAQSPRYKIIEKRQSVAFWCNPISGHATLYWYQQILGQGPKLLIQFQNNGVVDDSQLPKDRFSAERLKGVDSTLKIQPAKLEDSAVYLCASSLTSGVNTGELFFGEGSRLTVL.

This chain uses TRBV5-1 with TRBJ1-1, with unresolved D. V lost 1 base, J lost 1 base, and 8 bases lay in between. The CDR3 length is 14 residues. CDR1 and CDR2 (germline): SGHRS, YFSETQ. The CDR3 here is CASSLTSGNTEAFF. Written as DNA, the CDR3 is TGCGCCAGCAGCTTGACTTCGGGGAACACTGAAGCTTTCTTT.

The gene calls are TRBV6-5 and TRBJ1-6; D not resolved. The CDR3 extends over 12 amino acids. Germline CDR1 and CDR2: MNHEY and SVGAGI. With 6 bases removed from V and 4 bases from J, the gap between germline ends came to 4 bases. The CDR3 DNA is TGTGCCAGCAGACAGTATAATTCACCCCTCCACTTT. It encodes CASRQYNSPLHF.

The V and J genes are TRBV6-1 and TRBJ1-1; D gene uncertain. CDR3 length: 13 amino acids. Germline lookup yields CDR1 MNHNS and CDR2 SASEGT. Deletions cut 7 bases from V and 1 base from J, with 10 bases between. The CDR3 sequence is CASMLQQNTEAFF. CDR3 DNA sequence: TGTGCCAGCATGTTACAGCAGAACACTGAAGCTTTCTTT.

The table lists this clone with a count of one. This CDR3 reads CASSASPGTGGTEAFF. DNA for the CDR3: TGTGCCAGCAGCGCCTCCCCCGGGACAGGGGGCACTGAAGCTTTCTTT. This chain links TRBV7-2 with TRBJ1-1, with 11 bases lining up with TRBD1. CDR1 is SGHTA, CDR2 FQGNSA, per germline. With 5 bases clipped from V and 4 bases from J, the junction kept 9 bases outside the gene matches. The CDR3 spans 16 residues.

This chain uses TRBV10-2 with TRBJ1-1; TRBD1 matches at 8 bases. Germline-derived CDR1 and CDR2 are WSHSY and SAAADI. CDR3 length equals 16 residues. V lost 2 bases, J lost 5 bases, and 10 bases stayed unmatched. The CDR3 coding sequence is TGCGCCAGCAGTGAGAGAGAGGGGACAGGTTTTACTGAAGCTTTCTTT. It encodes CASSEREGTGFTEAFF.

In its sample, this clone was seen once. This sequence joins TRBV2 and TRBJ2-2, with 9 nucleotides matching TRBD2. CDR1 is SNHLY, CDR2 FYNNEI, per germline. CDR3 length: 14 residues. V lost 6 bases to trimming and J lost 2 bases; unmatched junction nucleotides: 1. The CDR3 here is CASRLAGNTGELFF. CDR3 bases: TGTGCCAGCAGACTAGCGGGTAACACCGGGGAGCTGTTTTTT.

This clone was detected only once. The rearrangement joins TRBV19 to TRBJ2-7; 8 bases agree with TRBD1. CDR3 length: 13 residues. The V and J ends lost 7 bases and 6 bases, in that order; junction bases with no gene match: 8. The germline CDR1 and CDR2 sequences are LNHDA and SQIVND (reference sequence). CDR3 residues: CASNSQGASEQYF. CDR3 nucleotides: TGTGCCAGTAACAGCCAGGGGGCGAGCGAGCAGTACTTC.

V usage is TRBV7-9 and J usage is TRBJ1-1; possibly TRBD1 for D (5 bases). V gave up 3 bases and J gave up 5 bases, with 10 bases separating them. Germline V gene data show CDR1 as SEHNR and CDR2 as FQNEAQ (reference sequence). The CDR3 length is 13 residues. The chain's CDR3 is CASSLGGGTEAFF. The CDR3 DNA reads TGTGCCAGCAGCTTGGGGGGAGGGACTGAAGCTTTCTTT.

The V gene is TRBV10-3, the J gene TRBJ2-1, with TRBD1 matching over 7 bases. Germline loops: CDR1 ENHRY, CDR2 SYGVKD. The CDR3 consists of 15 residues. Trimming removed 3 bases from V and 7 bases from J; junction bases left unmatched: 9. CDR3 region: CAISDPDRARNEQFF. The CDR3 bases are TGTGCCATCAGTGATCCCGACAGGGCGAGAAATGAGCAGTTCTTC.

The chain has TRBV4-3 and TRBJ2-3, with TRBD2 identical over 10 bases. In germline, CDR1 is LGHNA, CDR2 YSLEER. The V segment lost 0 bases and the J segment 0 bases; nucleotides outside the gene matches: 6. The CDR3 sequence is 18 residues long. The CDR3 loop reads CASSQDLAGATSTDTQYF. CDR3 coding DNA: TGCGCCAGCAGCCAAGATCTAGCGGGGGCTACTAGCACAGATACGCAGTATTTT.

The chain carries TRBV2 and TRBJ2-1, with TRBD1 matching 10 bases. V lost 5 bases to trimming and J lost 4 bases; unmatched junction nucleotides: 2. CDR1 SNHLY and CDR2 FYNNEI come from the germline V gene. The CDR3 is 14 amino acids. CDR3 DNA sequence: TGTGCCAGCAGTTGGGACAGGGGATACAATGAGCAGTTCTTC. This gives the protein CASSWDRGYNEQFF.

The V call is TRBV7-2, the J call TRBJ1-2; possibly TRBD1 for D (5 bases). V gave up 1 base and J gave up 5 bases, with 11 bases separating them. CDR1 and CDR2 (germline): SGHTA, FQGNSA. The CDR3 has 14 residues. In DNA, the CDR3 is TGTGCCAGCAGCTTAGATCGACAGAGATATGGCTACACCTTC. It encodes CASSLDRQRYGYTF.

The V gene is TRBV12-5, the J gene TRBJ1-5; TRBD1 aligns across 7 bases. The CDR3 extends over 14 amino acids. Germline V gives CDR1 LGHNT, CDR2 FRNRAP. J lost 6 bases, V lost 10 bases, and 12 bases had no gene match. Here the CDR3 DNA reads TGTGCTACCAAAACCCAGGGGGTCGGTCAGCCCCAGCATTTT. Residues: CATKTQGVGQPQHF. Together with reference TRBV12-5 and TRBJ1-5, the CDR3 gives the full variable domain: DARVTQTPRHKVTEMGQEVTMRCQPILGHNTVFWYRQTMMQGLELLAYFRNRAPLDDSGMPKDRFSAEMPDATLATLKIQPSEPRDSAVYFCATKTQGVGQPQHFGDGTRLSIL.

The CDR3: CASSLIPTGELFF. CDR3 in DNA: TGTGCCAGCAGTTTAATCCCCACCGGGGAGCTGTTTTTT. The chain is built from TRBV28 and TRBJ2-2; D remains ambiguous. The CDR3 is 13 residues long. CDR1 is MDHEN and CDR2 is SYDVKM in the germline V gene. Trimming cost V 2 bases and J 4 bases, with 5 bases left between them.